These 5 T cell receptor beta chains originate from one sample sequenced in a study of blood T cell repertoires in COVID-19. The protocol was immunoSEQ multiplex PCR, while the TCRdb copy is restricted to in-frame clones and leaves out a portion. This table has fewer than 45,000 clones, 80% to 90% appearing once. Sequencing used peripheral blood. These receptors all stem from a middle-aged woman with acute or convalescent COVID-19.

This chain connects TRBV28 to TRBJ2-7, with TRBD1 matching over 7 bases. In germline, CDR1 is MDHEN, CDR2 SYDVKM. The CDR3 has 15 residues. The V and J ends lost 6 bases and 8 bases, in that order; junction bases with no gene match: 16. CDR3 sequence reads: CASSPPRQGGRQQYF. DNA for the CDR3: TGTGCCAGCAGCCCCCCCCGCCAAGGGGGCAGGCAGCAGTACTTC.

The genes are TRBV7-2 and TRBJ1-3, with TRBD1 matching 8 bases. Germline CDR1 and CDR2: SGHTA and FQGNSA. Trimming at V came to 1 base and at J to 3 bases, leaving 5 bases not matched to a gene. This CDR3 is 16 amino acids long. CDR3 nucleotides: TGTGCCAGCAGCTTAGGGGGCGACAGGGGTGGAAACACCATATATTTT. Protein: CASSLGGDRGGNTIYF.

This clone was detected only once. The CDR3 DNA reads as TGTGCCAGCAGCTTGGCTCCGGACAAGGGGCAGCCCCAGCATTTT. Residues: CASSLAPDKGQPQHF. The chain joins TRBV5-6 to TRBJ1-5; D might be TRBD1 (5 bases). Between the trimmed V and J ends, which lost 0 bases and 7 bases, there was a span of 14 bases. The CDR3 loop spans 15 amino acids. Germline V lookup: CDR1 SGHDT, CDR2 YYEEEE.

The chain joins TRBV2 to TRBJ2-7, with D perhaps TRBD2 (6 bases). The CDR3 has 16 amino acids. Germline CDR1 SNHLY, CDR2 FYNNEI. Trimming took 4 bases from V and 2 from J, leaving 18 bases between them. The CDR3 coding sequence is TGTGCCAGCAGTGGGAGGGACTTCCTCTCAGCCTACGAGCAGTACTTC. This sequence encodes CASSGRDFLSAYEQYF.

V gene TRBV9 combines with J gene TRBJ2-1; 7 bases are shared with TRBD2. Germline assignment: CDR1 SGDLS and CDR2 YYNGEE. Trimming removed 0 bases from V and 4 bases from J; junction bases left unmatched: 7. The length of the CDR3 is 16 residues. CDR3 amino acids: CASSVEPAGLYNEQFF. The CDR3 nucleotides are TGTGCCAGCAGCGTAGAGCCAGCGGGGCTATACAATGAGCAGTTCTTC. The variable domain in full, with the rest retrieved from reference TRBV9 and TRBJ2-1, is DSGVTQTPKHLITATGQRVTLRCSPRSGDLSVYWYQQSLDQGLQFLIQYYNGEERAKGNILERFSAQQFPDLHSELNLSSLELGDSALYFCASSVEPAGLYNEQFFGPGTRLTVL.